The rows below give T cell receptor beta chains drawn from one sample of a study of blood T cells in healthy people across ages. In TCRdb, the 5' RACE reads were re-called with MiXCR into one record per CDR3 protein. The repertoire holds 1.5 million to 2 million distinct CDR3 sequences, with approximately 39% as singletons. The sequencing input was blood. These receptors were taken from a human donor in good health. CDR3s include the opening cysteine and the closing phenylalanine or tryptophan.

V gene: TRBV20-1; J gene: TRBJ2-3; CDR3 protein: CRAARGTTLDTQYF
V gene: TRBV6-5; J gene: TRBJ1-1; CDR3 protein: CASRSWDIKEAFF
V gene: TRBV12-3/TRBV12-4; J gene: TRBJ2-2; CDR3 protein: CASKRGAYDTGELFF
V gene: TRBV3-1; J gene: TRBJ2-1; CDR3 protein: CASNLGGSETQFF
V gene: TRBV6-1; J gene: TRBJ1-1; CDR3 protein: CASSARGQFGTEAFF
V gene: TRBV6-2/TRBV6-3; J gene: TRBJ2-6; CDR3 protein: CASGRSSGANVLTF
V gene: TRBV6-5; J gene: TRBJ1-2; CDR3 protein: CASTGRGRGNYGYTF
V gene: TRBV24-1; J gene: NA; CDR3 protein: CATSDSGWTRETQYF
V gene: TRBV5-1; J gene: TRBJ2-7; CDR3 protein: CASRFSRASYEQYF
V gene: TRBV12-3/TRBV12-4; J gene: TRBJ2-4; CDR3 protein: CASSGPDREWDIQYF
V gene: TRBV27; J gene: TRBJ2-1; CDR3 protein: CASNRFQGARVNEQFF
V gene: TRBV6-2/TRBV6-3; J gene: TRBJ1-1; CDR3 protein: CASSYKWGKGTEAFF
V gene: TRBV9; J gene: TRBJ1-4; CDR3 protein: CASSTSPDANEKLFF
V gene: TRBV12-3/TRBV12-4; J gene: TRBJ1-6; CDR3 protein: CASTGQYNSPLHF
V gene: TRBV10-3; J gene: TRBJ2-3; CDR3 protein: CAILDRASDTDTQYF
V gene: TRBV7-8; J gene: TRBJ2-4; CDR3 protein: CASSLSNIQYF
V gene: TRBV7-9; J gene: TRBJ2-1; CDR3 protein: CASSGAGNEQFF
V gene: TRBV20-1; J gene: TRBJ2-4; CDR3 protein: CSARGESSYNEQYF
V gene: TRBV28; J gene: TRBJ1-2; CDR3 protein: CASRKHRGVAGGYTF
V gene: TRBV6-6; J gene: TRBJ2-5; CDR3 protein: CASSIGGGLGGEQYF
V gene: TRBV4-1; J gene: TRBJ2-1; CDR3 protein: CASSPHGAGYNEQFF
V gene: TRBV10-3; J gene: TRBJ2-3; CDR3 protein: CAIAQGAIDTQYF
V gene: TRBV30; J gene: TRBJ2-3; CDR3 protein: CAWSVRDTQYF
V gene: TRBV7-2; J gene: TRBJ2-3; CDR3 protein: CASSLWLASTDTQYF
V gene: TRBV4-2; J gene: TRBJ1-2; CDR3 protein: CASSQGPTFNYGYTF
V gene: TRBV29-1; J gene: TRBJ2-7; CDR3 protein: CSIGQGLSYEQYF
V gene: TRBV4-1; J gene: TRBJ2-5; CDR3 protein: CASSPSPLQETQYF
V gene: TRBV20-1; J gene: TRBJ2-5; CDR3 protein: CSARDRRGHQETQYF